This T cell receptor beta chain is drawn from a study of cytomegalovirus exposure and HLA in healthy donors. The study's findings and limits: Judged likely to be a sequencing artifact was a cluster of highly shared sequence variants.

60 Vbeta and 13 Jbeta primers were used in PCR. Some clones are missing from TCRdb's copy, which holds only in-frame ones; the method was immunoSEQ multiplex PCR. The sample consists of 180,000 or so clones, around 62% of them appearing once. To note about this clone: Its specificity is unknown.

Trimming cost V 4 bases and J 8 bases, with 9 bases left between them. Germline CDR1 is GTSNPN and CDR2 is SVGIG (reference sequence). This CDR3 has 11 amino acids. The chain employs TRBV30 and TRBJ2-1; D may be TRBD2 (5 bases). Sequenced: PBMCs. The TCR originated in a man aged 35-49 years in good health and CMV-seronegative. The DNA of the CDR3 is TGTGCCTGGACGGAGGTTTATGAGCAGTTCTTC. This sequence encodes CAWTEVYEQFF.